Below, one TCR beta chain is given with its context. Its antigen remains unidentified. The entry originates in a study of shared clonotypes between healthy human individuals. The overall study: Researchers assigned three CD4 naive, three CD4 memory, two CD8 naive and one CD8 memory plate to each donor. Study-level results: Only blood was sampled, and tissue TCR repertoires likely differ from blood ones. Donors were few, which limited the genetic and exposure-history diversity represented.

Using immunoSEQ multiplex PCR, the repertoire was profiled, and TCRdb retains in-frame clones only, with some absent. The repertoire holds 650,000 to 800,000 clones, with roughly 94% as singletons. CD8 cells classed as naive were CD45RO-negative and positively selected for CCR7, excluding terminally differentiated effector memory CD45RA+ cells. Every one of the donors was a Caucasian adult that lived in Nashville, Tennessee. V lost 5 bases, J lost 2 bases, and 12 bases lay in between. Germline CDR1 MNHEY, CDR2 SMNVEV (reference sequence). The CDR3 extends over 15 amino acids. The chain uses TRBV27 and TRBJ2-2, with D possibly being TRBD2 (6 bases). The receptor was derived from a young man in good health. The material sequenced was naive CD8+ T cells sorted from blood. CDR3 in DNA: TGTGCCAGCAGTGGGGCTAGCGTAAACACCGGGGAGCTGTTTTTT. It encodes CASSGASVNTGELFF.